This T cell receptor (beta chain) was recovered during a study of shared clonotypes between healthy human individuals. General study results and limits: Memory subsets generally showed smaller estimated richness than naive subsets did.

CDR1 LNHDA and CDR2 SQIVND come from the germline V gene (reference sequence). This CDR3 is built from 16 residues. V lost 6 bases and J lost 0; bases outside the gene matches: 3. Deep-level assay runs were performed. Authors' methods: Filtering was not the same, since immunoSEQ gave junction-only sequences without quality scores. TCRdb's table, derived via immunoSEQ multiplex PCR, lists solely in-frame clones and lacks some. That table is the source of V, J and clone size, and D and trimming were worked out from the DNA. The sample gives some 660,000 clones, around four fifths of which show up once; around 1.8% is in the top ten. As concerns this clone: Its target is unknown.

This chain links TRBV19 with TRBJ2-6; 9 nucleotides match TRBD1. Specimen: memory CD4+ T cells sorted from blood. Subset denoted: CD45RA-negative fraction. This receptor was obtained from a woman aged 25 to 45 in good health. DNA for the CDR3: TGTGCCAGTAGGGGACAGGGCAGCTCTGGGGCCAACGTCCTGACTTTC. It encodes CASRGQGSSGANVLTF.